This passage covers 14 T cell receptor beta chains from one sample sequenced in a study of siplizumab effects on memory and regulatory T cells. This table comes from immunoSEQ multiplex PCR, and its TCRdb copy is limited to in-frame clones, with some not included. The sample shows over 50,000 clones, roughly 85% of them seen only once. Sequencing was done on a sample of memory CD4+ T cells sorted from blood. The receptors were gathered from a human donor in good health.

The rearrangement uses TRBV5-1 and TRBJ1-6; D unresolved. CDR1 and CDR2 (germline): SGHRS, YFSETQ. The CDR3 length is 15 residues. With 1 base removed from V and 7 bases from J, the gap between germline ends came to 12 bases. The chain's CDR3 is CASSLRAAENSPLHF. Written as DNA, the CDR3 is TGCGCCAGCAGCTTGCGGGCAGCCGAAAATTCACCCCTCCACTTT.

The chain joins TRBV5-6 to TRBJ2-7, with D possibly matching TRBD1 (5 bases). The V end was cut by 4 bases, the J end by 0 bases, with 14 bases between. CDR3 length equals 15 residues. Germline V CDR1 and CDR2: SGHDT, YYEEEE. The CDR3 here is CASSIPGIPSYEQYF. In DNA form, the CDR3 reads TGTGCCAGCAGCATTCCAGGGATCCCCTCCTACGAGCAGTACTTC. Looking up the rest from reference TRBV5-6 and TRBJ2-7 gives the full variable domain: DAGVTQSPTHLIKTRGQQVTLRCSPKSGHDTVSWYQQALGQGPQFIFQYYEEEERQRGNFPDRFSGHQFPNYSSELNVNALLLGDSALYLCASSIPGIPSYEQYFGPGTRLTVT.

This chain uses TRBV6-5 with TRBJ1-2; D gene unclear. This CDR3 region has 13 residues. Trimming stripped 2 bases from V and 0 bases from J, with 4 bases between. In germline, CDR1 is MNHEY, CDR2 SVGAGI. In DNA form, the CDR3 reads TGTGCCAGCAGTTACCAGGCTAACTATGGCTACACCTTC. It is translated as CASSYQANYGYTF.

This sequence joins TRBV27 and TRBJ2-3; no reliable D call. Trimming stripped 6 bases from V and 2 bases from J, with 6 bases between. The CDR3 has 12 residues. CDR1 is MNHEY, CDR2 SMNVEV, per germline (reference sequence). This CDR3 reads CASRTATDTQYF. For the CDR3, the DNA is TGTGCCAGCAGAACCGCCACAGATACGCAGTATTTT.

V is TRBV4-2 and J is TRBJ2-6; 7 positions agree with TRBD1. V shed 4 bases, J shed 4 bases, and the junction held 7 bases outside the gene matches. Germline V gives CDR1 LGHNA, CDR2 YNFKEQ. The CDR3 loop spans 16 amino acids. CDR3 in amino acids: CASSRGQDDGANVLTF. CDR3 nucleotide sequence: TGTGCCAGCAGCCGAGGACAGGACGACGGGGCCAACGTCCTGACTTTC.

V is TRBV5-6 and J is TRBJ1-5; the D is unclear. Germline lookup yields CDR1 SGHDT and CDR2 YYEEEE. This CDR3 has 11 amino acids. Trimming shortened V by 1 base and J by 6 bases, and 2 bases separated the two germline ends. CDR3 in amino acids: CASSLLQPQHF. The CDR3 bases are TGTGCCAGCAGCTTGCTTCAGCCCCAGCATTTT.

This rearrangement joins TRBV11-2 to TRBJ2-5; tentative D call: TRBD2 (6 bases). This CDR3 is 14 amino acids long. With 5 bases removed from V and 5 bases from J, the gap between germline ends came to 15 bases. Per the germline V gene, CDR1 is SGHAT and CDR2 is FQNNGV. The CDR3 nucleotides are TGTGCCAGCAGCGGTATGCGGGGAAGGGAGACCCAGTACTTC. Amino acid sequence: CASSGMRGRETQYF.

The rearrangement uses TRBV7-8 and TRBJ2-7, with a possible D match to TRBD1 (6 bases). The CDR3 length is 15 residues. V shed 6 bases and J shed 2 bases, with 17 bases lying between them. Germline V lookup: CDR1 SGHVS, CDR2 FQNEAQ. Written as DNA, the CDR3 is TGTGCCAGCAGGCGCAGGGGTACCCCAACCTACGAGCAGTACTTC. This codes for CASRRRGTPTYEQYF.

The chain joins TRBV5-6 to TRBJ2-3; D is possibly TRBD2 (6 bases). Trimming took 0 bases from V and 0 from J, leaving 11 bases between them. Germline values: CDR1 SGHDT, CDR2 YYEEEE. The CDR3 totals 16 residues. DNA of the CDR3: TGTGCCAGCAGCTTGGCGGGACTCCTCAGCACAGATACGCAGTATTTT. It yields the protein CASSLAGLLSTDTQYF.

V usage is TRBV6-1 and J usage is TRBJ2-7; a weak D match, TRBD2 (5 bases). The V end lost 10 bases, the J end lost 3 bases, and 16 bases lay between the germline ends. Germline assignment: CDR1 MNHNS and CDR2 SASEGT. The CDR3 is made up of 13 amino acids. The CDR3: CAIEEDGFYEQYF. CDR3 bases: TGTGCCATCGAGGAGGACGGATTCTACGAGCAGTACTTC.

V and J are TRBV5-1 and TRBJ2-3, with 10 bases lining up with TRBD1. Germline loops: CDR1 SGHRS, CDR2 YFSETQ. The CDR3 is made up of 14 amino acids. The ends lost 3 bases at V and 6 bases at J; junction bases unmatched: 4. The CDR3 region is CASSWGQGSDTQYF. The CDR3 coding sequence is TGCGCCAGCAGCTGGGGACAGGGGAGCGATACGCAGTATTTT.

The chain combines TRBV5-1 with TRBJ2-7; no clear D gene. This CDR3 contains 11 residues. Trimming pared 3 bases from V and 2 bases from J, leaving 3 bases between. Germline assignment: CDR1 SGHRS and CDR2 YFSETQ. DNA for the CDR3: TGCGCCAGCAGCTCCCCCTACGAGCAGTACTTC. The encoded protein is CASSSPYEQYF. Full variable domain (outside the CDR3, taken from reference TRBV5-1 and TRBJ2-7): KAGVTQTPRYLIKTRGQQVTLSCSPISGHRSVSWYQQTPGQGLQFLFEYFSETQRNKGNFPGRFSGRQFSNSRSEMNVSTLELGDSALYLCASSSPYEQYFGPGTRLTVT.

This rearrangement joins TRBV9 to TRBJ2-2; 7 positions match TRBD2. There are 16 residues in the CDR3. Germline trimming cut 3 bases from V and 4 bases from J; bases unmatched to any gene: 9. Germline V gene sequence: CDR1 SGDLS, CDR2 YYNGEE. This CDR3 is CASSASTGGSTGELFF. The CDR3 DNA is TGTGCCAGCAGCGCTTCGACGGGAGGTTCCACCGGGGAGCTGTTTTTT.

The gene calls are TRBV4-2 and TRBJ1-1; D remains unclear. CDR1 LGHNA and CDR2 YNFKEQ come from the germline V gene. The CDR3 contains 12 residues. V shed 0 bases and J shed 6 bases, with 5 bases lying between them. CDR3 bases: TGTGCCAGCAGCCAAGATTTCTCTGAAGCTTTCTTT. Its protein is CASSQDFSEAFF.